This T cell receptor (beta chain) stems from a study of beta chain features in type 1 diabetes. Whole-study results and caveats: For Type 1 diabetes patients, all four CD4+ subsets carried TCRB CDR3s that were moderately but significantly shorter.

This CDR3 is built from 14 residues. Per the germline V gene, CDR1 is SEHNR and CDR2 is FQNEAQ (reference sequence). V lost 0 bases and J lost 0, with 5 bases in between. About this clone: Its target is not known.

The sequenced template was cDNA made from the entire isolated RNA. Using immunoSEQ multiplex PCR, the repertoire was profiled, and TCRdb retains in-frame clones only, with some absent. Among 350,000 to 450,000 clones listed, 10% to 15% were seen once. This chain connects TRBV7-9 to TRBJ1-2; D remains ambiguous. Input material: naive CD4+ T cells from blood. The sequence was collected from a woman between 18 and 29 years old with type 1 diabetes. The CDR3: CASSLAETNYGYTF. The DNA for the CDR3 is TGTGCCAGCAGCTTAGCCGAGACTAACTATGGCTACACCTTC.